This record looks at one TCR beta chain sequence and its context. Its cognate antigen is unknown. Generated by immunoSEQ multiplex PCR, the TCRdb table keeps only in-frame clones and is missing some. The sample consists of under 650,000 clones, 90% to 97% of them appearing once. The CDR3 sequence is 12 residues long. Germline CDR1 SQVTM, CDR2 ANQGSEA. Deletions cut 7 bases from V and 6 bases from J, with 16 bases between. This record comes from a study of shared clonotypes between healthy human individuals. Study outcomes and limitations: Clonotype sharing among donors was expected to depend on sequencing depth.

The source material was naive CD4+ T cells sorted from blood. Subset described: CD45RA+ positively selected. The sequence was obtained from a woman in her 30s in good health. The chain combines TRBV29-1 with TRBJ2-7; D is undetermined. DNA for the CDR3: TGCAGCGGCCGGACGGTTCCGGGCGAGCAGTACTTC. This sequence encodes CSGRTVPGEQYF.